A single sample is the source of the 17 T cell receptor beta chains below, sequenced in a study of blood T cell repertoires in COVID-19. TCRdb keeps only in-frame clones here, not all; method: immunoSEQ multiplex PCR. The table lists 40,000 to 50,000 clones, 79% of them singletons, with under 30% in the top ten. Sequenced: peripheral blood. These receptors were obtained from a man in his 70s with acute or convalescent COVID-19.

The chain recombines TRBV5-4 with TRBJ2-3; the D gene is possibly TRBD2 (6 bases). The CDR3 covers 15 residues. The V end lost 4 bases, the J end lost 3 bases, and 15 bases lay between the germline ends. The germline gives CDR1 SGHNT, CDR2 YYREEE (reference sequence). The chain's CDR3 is CASSTWDLATDTQYF. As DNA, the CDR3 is TGTGCCAGCAGCACCTGGGACTTAGCAACAGATACGCAGTATTTT.

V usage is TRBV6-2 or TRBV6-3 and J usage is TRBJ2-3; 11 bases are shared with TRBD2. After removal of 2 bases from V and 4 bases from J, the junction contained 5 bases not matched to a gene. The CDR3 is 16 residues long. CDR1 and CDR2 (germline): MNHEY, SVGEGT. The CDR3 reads CASSYPASGRPDTQYF. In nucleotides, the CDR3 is TGTGCCAGCAGTTACCCGGCTAGCGGGAGGCCAGATACGCAGTATTTT.

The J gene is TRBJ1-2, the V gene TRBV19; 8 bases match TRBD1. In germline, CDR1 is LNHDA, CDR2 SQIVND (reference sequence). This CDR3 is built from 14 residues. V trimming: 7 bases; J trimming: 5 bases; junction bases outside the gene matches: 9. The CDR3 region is CASNELGQGYGYTF. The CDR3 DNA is TGTGCCAGTAACGAACTAGGACAGGGTTATGGCTACACCTTC.

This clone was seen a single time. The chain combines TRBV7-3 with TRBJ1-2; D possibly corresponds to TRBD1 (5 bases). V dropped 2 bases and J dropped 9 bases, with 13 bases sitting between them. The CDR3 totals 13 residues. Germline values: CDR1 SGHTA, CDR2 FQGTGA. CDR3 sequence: CASSLENGGSYTF. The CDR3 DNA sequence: TGTGCCAGCAGCTTAGAAAACGGGGGAAGCTACACCTTC.

CDR3 protein: CASSPRVVAGTDTQYF. Written as DNA, the CDR3 is TGTGCCAGCAGCCCTAGGGTAGTAGCGGGTACAGATACGCAGTATTTT. The V gene is TRBV11-2, the J gene TRBJ2-3; 7 bases align to TRBD2. CDR1 is SGHAT and CDR2 is FQNNGV in the germline V gene. The CDR3 runs to 16 residues. V dropped 5 bases and J dropped 3; count of bases not matched to a gene: 11.

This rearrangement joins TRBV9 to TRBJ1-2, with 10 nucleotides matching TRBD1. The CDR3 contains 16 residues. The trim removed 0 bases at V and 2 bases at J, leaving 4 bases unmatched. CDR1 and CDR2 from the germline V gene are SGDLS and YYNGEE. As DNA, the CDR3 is TGTGCCAGCAGCGTAGGAGACAGGGGGCAAAACTATGGCTACACCTTC. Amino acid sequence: CASSVGDRGQNYGYTF.

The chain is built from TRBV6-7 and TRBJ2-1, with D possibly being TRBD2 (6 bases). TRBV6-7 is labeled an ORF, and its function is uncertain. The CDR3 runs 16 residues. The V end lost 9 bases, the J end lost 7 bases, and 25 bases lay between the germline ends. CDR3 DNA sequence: TGTGCCAGGGGAACCTCTGTGGGAGGCCTGGGGAATGAGCAGTTCTTC. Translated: CARGTSVGGLGNEQFF.

DNA of the CDR3: TGTGCCAGCAGGGAGGGACAGGGGAACACTGAAGCTTTCTTT. Protein: CASREGQGNTEAFF. The gene calls are TRBV6-5 and TRBJ1-1; 9 nucleotides line up with TRBD1. There are 14 residues in the CDR3. CDR1 and CDR2 from the germline V gene are MNHEY and SVGAGI. Trimming cost V 6 bases and J 1 base; bases outside gene matches: 3.

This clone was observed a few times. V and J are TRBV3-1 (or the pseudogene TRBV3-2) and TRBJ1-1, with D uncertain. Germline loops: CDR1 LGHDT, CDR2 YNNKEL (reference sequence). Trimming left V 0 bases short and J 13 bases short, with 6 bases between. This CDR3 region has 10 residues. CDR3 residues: CASSQEAFFF. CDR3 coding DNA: TGTGCCAGCAGCCAAGAGGCTTTTTTCTTT.

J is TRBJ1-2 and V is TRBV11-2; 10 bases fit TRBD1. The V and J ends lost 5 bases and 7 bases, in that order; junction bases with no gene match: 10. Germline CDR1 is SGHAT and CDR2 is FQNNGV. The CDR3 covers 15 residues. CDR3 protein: CASSPMRGQGVGYTF. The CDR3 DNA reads TGTGCCAGCAGCCCGATGAGAGGACAGGGGGTTGGCTACACCTTC.

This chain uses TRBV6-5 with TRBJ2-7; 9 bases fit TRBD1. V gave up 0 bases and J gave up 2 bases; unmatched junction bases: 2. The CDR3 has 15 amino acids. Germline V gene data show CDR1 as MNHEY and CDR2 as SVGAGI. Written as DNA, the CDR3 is TGTGCCAGCAGTTACTCGGGACAGGGAGCCTACGAGCAGTACTTC. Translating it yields CASSYSGQGAYEQYF.

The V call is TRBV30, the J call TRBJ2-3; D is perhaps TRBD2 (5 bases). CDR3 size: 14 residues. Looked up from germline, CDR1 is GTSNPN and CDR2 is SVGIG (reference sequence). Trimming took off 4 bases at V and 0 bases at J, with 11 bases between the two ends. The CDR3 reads CAWTGKTSTDTQYF. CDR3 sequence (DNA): TGTGCCTGGACGGGGAAAACTAGCACAGATACGCAGTATTTT.

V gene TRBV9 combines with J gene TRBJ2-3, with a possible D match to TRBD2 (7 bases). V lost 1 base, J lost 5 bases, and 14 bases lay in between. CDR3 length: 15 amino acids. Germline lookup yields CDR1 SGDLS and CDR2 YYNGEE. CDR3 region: CASSVRGGAGDTQYF. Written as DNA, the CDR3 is TGTGCCAGCAGCGTAAGGGGGGGCGCAGGAGATACGCAGTATTTT.

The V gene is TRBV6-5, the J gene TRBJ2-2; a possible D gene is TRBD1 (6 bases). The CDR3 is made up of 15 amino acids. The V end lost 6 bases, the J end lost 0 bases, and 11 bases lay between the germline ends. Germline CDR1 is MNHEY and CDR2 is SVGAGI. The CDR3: CASRTGLANTGELFF. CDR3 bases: TGTGCCAGCAGAACAGGGCTCGCGAACACCGGGGAGCTGTTTTTT.

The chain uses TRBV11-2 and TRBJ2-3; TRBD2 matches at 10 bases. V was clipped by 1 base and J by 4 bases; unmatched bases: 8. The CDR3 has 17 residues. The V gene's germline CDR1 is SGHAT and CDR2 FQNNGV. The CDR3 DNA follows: TGTGCCAGCAGCTTAGGTCTAGCGGGAGTGCGAGCAGATACGCAGTATTTT. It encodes CASSLGLAGVRADTQYF.

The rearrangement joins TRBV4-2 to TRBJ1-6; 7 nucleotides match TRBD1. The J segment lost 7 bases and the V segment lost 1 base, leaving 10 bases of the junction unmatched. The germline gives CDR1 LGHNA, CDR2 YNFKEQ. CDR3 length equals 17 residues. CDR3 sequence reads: CASSQGGSRQGNSPLHF. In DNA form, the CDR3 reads TGTGCCAGCAGCCAAGGGGGATCCAGACAGGGAAATTCACCCCTCCACTTT.

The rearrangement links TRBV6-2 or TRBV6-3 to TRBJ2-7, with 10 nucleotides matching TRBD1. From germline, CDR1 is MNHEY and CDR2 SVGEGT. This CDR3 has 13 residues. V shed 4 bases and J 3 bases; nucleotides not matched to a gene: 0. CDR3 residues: CASSWTGGYEQYF. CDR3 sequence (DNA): TGTGCCAGCAGTTGGACAGGGGGCTACGAGCAGTACTTC.